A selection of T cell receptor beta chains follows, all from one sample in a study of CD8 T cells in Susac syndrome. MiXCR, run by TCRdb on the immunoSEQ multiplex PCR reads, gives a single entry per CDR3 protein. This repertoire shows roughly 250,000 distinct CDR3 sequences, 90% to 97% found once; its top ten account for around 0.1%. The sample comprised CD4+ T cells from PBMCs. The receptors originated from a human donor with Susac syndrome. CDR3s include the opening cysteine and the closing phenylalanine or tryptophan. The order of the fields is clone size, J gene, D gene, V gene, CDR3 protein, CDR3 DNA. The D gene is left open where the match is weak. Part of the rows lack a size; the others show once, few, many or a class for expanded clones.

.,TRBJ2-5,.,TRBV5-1,CASSLETQETQYF,TGCGCCAGCAGCTTGGAGACCCAAGAGACCCAGTACTTC
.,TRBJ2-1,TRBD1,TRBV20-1,CSASRGQGEQFF,TGCAGTGCTAGCCGGGGACAGGGTGAGCAGTTCTTC
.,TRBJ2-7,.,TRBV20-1,CSARDREGRHYEQYF,TGCAGTGCTAGAGATCGCGAGGGACGGCACTACGAGCAGTACTTC
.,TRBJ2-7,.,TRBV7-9,CASSLALGGTYEQYF,TGTGCCAGCAGCCTAGCTCTCGGGGGAACCTACGAGCAGTACTTC
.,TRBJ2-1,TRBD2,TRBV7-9,CASSSLTSGRLNEQFF,TGTGCCAGCAGCTCCCTGACTAGCGGGAGATTGAATGAGCAGTTCTTC
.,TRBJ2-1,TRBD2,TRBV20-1,CSAPTSGGTYNEQFF,TGCAGTGCCCCGACTAGCGGGGGCACCTACAATGAGCAGTTCTTC
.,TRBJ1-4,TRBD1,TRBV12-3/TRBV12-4,CASSSGQGREKLFF,TGTGCCAGCAGTTCGGGACAGGGGAGGGAAAAACTGTTTTTT
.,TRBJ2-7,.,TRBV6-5,CASSRGVEQYF,TGTGCCAGCAGCCGGGGAGTCGAGCAGTACTTC
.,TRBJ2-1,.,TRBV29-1,CSVGKGRSSGNSYNEQFF,TGCAGCGTTGGCAAAGGGAGGTCCAGCGGAAACTCCTACAATGAGCAGTTCTTC
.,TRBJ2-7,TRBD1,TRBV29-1,CSARRDRDYEQYF,TGCAGTGCCCGGCGGGACAGGGACTACGAGCAGTACTTC
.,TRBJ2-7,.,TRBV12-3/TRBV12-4,CASTRSSYEQYF,TGTGCCAGCACCCGGTCCTCCTACGAGCAGTACTTC
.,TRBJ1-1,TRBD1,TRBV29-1,CSVGDRENTEAFF,TGCAGCGTGGGGGACAGGGAGAACACTGAAGCTTTCTTT
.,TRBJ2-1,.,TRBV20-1,CSAVDLDRKQFF,TGCAGTGCTGTCGACCTGGACCGGAAGCAGTTCTTC
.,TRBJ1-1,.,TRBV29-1,CSAFSRAQVSEAFF,TGCAGCGCTTTCTCGCGGGCGCAGGTCTCTGAAGCTTTCTTT
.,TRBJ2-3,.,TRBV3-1,CASSQGIDTDTQYF,TGTGCCAGCAGCCAAGGGATTGACACAGATACGCAGTATTTT
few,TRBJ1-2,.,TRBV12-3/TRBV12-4,CASRTDGVYGYTF,TGTGCCAGCAGGACGGACGGGGTCTATGGCTACACCTTC
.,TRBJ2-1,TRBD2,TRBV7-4,CASSGGDEQFF,TGTGCCAGCTCGGGGGGGGATGAGCAGTTCTTC
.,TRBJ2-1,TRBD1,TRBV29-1,CSVDRGQGARDEQFF,TGCAGCGTTGACAGGGGACAGGGGGCTAGGGATGAGCAGTTCTTC
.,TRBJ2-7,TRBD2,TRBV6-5,CASSRTSPGLGEQYF,TGTGCCAGCAGCCGGACTAGCCCGGGGTTGGGGGAGCAGTACTTC
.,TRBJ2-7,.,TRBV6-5,CASSYGVSYEQYF,TGTGCCAGCAGTTACGGAGTCTCCTACGAGCAGTACTTC
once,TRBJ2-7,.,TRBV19,CASSIRPFYEQYF,TGTGCCAGTAGTATCCGCCCCTTCTACGAGCAGTACTTC
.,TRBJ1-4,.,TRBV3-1,CASSQGNEKLFF,TGTGCCAGCAGCCAAGGAAATGAAAAACTGTTTTTT
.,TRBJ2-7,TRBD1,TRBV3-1,CASFGPAGVPGQHSYEQYF,TGTGCCAGCTTCGGACCAGCCGGGGTTCCGGGACAGCATTCCTACGAGCAGTACTTC
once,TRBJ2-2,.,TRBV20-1,CSAGPSGNTGELFF,TGCAGTGCGGGGCCCAGCGGGAACACCGGGGAGCTGTTTTTT
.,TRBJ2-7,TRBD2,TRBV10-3,CAISELGTSGYEQYF,TGTGCCATCAGTGAGTTGGGGACTAGCGGCTACGAGCAGTACTTC
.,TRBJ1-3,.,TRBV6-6,CASTPTGSGNTIYF,TGTGCCAGCACACCGACGGGCTCTGGAAACACCATATATTTT
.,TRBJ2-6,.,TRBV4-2,CASSQFRDESSGANVLTF,TGTGCCAGCAGCCAATTCCGGGACGAAAGCTCTGGGGCCAACGTCCTGACTTTC
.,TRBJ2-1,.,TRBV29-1,CSVDEAREVEQFF,TGCAGCGTTGACGAGGCTAGGGAGGTTGAGCAGTTCTTC
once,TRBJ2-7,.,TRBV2,CASRDSNWVQYF,TGTGCCAGCAGGGACTCCAATTGGGTGCAGTACTTC
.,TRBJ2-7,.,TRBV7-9,CASSFPSAYYEQYF,TGTGCCAGCAGCTTTCCTAGCGCCTACTACGAGCAGTACTTC
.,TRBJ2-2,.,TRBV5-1,CASSLEYTGELFF,TGCGCCAGCAGCTTGGAGTACACCGGGGAGCTGTTTTTT
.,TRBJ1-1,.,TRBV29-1,CSARHHTQNTEAFF,TGCAGCGCTCGACACCACACACAGAACACTGAAGCTTTCTTT
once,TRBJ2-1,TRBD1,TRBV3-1,CASSQNRQGSYNEQFF,TGTGCCAGCAGCCAAAATAGACAGGGCTCCTACAATGAGCAGTTCTTC
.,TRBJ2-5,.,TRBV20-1,CSAEAWQGETQYF,TGCAGTGCCGAGGCCTGGCAGGGAGAGACCCAGTACTTC
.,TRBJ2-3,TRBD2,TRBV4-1,CASSQVGGSRTDTQYF,TGCGCCAGCAGCCAAGTTGGCGGGAGTAGGACAGATACGCAGTATTTT
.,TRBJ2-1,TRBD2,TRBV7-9,CATVTSGSYNEQFF,TGTGCCACCGTTACTAGCGGCTCCTACAATGAGCAGTTCTTC
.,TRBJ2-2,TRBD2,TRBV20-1,CSAPVGLAGGPTGELFF,TGCAGTGCCCCGGTGGGACTAGCGGGAGGGCCCACCGGGGAGCTGTTTTTT
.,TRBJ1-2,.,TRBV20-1,CSARPGFLDGYTF,TGCAGTGCTAGACCCGGGTTTTTAGATGGCTACACCTTC
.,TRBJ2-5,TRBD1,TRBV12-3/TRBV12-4,CASSLPTGDGETQYF,TGTGCCAGCAGTTTACCCACAGGGGATGGGGAGACCCAGTACTTC
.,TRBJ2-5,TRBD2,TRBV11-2,CASTPTGLAGWETQYF,TGTGCCAGCACCCCAACGGGACTAGCCGGTTGGGAGACCCAGTACTTC
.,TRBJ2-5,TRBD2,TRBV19,CASSKRLAEVKETQYF,TGTGCCAGTAGTAAGAGACTAGCGGAGGTCAAAGAGACCCAGTACTTC
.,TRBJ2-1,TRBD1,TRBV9,CASSVRDREGDNEQFF,TGTGCCAGCAGCGTAAGGGACAGGGAGGGGGACAATGAGCAGTTCTTC
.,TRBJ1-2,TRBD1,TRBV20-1,CSARESPTGAGYTF,TGCAGTGCTAGAGAGTCCCCGACAGGGGCTGGCTACACCTTC
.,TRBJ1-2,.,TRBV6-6,CASRLGRFDGYTF,TGTGCCAGCAGATTAGGTCGGTTCGATGGCTACACCTTC
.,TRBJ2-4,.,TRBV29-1,CSGLFLAKNIQYF,TGCAGCGGATTGTTTCTAGCCAAAAACATTCAGTACTTC
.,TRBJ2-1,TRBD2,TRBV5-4,CASSSSIAGGPVGQFF,TGTGCCAGCAGCTCCTCTATAGCGGGAGGTCCCGTTGGTCAGTTCTTC